The present T cell receptor beta chain was sequenced within a study of OX40 agonist ivuxolimab in advanced cancers. V lost 0 bases and J lost 7; bases outside the gene matches: 5. Germline CDR1 reads MGHRA; CDR2 reads YSYEKL. The length of the CDR3 is 16 residues. This table comes from immunoSEQ multiplex PCR, and its TCRdb copy is limited to in-frame clones, with some not included. The table lists fewer than 40,000 clones, roughly 80% of them singletons, with roughly 9.7% in the top ten. This TCR derives from an adult with an advanced solid tumor such as melanoma, head and neck, liver or kidney cancer. V and J are TRBV4-1 and TRBJ2-7, with TRBD2 matching over 14 bases. Sequences were derived from CD4+ or CD8+ T cells sorted from blood, sampled in a trial of the OX40 agonist ivuxolimab. The CDR3 nucleotides read TGCGCCAGCAGCCAAGACCGGACTAGCGGGGGGTGGGAGCAGTACTTC. It is translated as CASSQDRTSGGWEQYF.